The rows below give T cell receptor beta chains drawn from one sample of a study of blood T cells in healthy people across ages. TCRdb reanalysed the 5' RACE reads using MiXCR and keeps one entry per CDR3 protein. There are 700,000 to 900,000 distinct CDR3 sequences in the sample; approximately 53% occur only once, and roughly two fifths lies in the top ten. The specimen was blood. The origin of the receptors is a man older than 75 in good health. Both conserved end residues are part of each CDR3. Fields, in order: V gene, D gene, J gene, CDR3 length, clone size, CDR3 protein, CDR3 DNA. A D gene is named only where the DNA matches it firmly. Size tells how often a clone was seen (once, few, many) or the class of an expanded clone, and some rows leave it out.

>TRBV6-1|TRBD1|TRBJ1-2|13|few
CASSEGTGLGYTF
TGTGCCAGCAGTGAAGGGACAGGGTTGGGCTACACCTTC
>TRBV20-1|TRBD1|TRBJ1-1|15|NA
CSARDRRVFITEAFF
TGCAGTGCCAGGGACAGGCGAGTGTTTATCACTGAAGCTTTCTTT
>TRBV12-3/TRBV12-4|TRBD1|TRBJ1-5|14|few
CASSFTGGGQPQHF
TGTGCCAGCAGTTTTACAGGGGGAGGCCAGCCCCAGCATTTT
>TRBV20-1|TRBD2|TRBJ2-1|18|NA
CSARDLASGRFSYNEQFF
TGCAGTGCTAGAGATTTGGCCAGCGGGAGGTTCTCCTACAATGAGCAGTTCTTC
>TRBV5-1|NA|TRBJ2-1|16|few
CASSLFPGAPYNEQFF
TGCGCCAGCAGCTTGTTCCCGGGAGCCCCCTACAATGAGCAGTTCTTC
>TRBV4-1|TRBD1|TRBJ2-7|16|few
CASSPPDRGRSYEQYF
TGCGCCAGCAGCCCCCCCGACAGGGGACGGTCCTACGAGCAGTACTTC
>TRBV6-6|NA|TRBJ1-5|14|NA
CASSYSSGGQPQHF
TGTGCCAGCAGTTACTCGAGTGGGGGCCAGCCCCAGCATTTT
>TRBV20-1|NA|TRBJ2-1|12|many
CSAPRSGVEQFF
TGCAGTGCCCCACGTTCGGGGGTTGAGCAGTTCTTC
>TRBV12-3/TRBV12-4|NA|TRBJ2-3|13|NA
CASSFERTDTQYF
TGTGCCAGCAGTTTCGAGCGCACAGATACGCAGTATTTT
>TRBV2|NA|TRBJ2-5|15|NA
CASTREGTAKETQYF
TGTGCCAGCACCCGAGAGGGGACGGCAAAAGAGACCCAGTACTTC
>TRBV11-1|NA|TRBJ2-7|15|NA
CASSLSNGSPYEQYF
TGTGCCAGCAGCTTAAGTAACGGCTCCCCGTACGAGCAGTACTTC
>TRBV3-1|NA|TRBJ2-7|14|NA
CASSQKRNSYEQYF
TGTGCCAGCAGCCAAAAACGCAACTCCTACGAGCAGTACTTC
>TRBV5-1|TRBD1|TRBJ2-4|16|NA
CASSLARQGDKNIQYF
TGCGCCAGCAGCTTGGCTCGACAGGGGGACAAAAACATTCAGTACTTC
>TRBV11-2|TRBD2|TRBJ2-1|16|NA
CASSSRRTSSYNEQFF
TGTGCCAGCAGCTCCCGCCGGACTAGCTCCTACAATGAGCAGTTCTTC
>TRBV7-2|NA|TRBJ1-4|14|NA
CASTQGIASQKLFF
TGTGCCAGCACCCAGGGTATCGCTAGTCAAAAACTGTTTTTT
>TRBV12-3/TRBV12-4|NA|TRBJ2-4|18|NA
CASSLRGGRILAKNIQYF
TGTGCCAGCAGTTTGAGGGGGGGACGGATCCTAGCCAAAAACATTCAGTACTTC
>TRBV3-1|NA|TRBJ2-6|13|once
CASSQEGANVLTF
TGTGCCAGCAGCCAAGAAGGTGCCAACGTCCTGACTTTC
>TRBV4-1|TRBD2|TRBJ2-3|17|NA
CASSPPTSGRARRYAYF
TGCGCCAGCAGCCCGCCGACTAGCGGGAGGGCGCGCAGATACGCGTATTTT
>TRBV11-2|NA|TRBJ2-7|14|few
CASRIAGHPYEQYF
TGTGCCAGCAGGATCGCGGGGCACCCCTACGAGCAGTACTTC
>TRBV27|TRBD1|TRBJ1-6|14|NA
CASSPRTGGAPLHF
TGTGCCAGCAGTCCACGGACAGGGGGGGCACCCCTCCACTTT
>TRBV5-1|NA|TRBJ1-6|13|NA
CASSTRENSPLHF
TGCGCCAGCAGCACCAGAGAGAATTCACCCCTCCACTTT
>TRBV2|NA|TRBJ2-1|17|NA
CASSKDLASSSYNEQFF
TGTGCCAGCAGTAAGGACCTAGCGTCAAGCTCCTACAATGAGCAGTTCTTC
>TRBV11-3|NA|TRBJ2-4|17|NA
CASSLGGSTPAKNIQYF
TGTGCCAGCAGCTTAGGAGGTTCCACGCCAGCCAAAAACATTCAGTACTTC
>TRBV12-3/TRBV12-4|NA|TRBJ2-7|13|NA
CASSFRQFYEQYF
TGTGCCAGCAGTTTTAGACAGTTCTACGAGCAGTACTTC
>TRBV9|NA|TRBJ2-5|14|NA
CASSVGVGVETQYF
TGTGCCAGCAGCGTAGGCGTGGGTGTGGAGACCCAGTACTTC
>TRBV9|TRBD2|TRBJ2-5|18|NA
CASSVGELAGGRQETQYF
TGTGCCAGCAGCGTAGGGGAACTAGCGGGAGGACGTCAAGAGACCCAGTACTTC
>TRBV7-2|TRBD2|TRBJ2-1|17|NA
CASSLTSGRASYNEQFF
TGTGCCAGCAGCTTGACTAGCGGGAGGGCATCGTACAATGAGCAGTTCTTC
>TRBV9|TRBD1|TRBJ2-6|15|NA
CASSSMRGRANVLTF
TGTGCCAGCAGCAGTATGAGGGGGCGCGCCAACGTCCTGACTTTC
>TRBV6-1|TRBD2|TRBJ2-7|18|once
CASTKSGGRTLSSYEQYF
TGTGCCAGCACCAAATCTGGCGGGAGGACCTTAAGCTCCTACGAGCAGTACTTC
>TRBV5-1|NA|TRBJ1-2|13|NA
CASSLGGPGGYTF
TGCGCCAGCAGCTTAGGGGGGCCTGGTGGCTACACCTTC
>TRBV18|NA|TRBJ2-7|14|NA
CASSPPGTPYEQYF
TGTGCCAGCTCACCACCGGGGACGCCCTACGAGCAGTACTTC
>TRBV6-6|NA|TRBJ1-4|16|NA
CASSYFPTGTNEKLLF
TGTGCCAGCAGTTACTTCCCGACAGGAACTAATGAAAAACTGCTTTTT
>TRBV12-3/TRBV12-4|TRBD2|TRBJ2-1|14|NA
CASTRTSGYNEQFF
TGTGCCAGCACCAGGACTAGCGGGTACAATGAGCAGTTCTTC
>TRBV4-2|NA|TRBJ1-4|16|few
CASSQEGRENAEKLFF
TGTGCCAGCAGCCAAGAAGGGAGGGAGAATGCTGAAAAACTGTTTTTT
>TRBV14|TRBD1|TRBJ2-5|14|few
CASSRWTGEETQYF
TGTGCCAGCAGCCGATGGACAGGCGAAGAGACCCAGTACTTC
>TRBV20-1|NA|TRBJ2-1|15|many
CSAESTRVAGNEQFF
TGCAGTGCTGAAAGTACTAGGGTTGCCGGGAATGAGCAGTTCTTC
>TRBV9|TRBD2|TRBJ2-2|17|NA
CASSDLPGTRNTGELFF
TGTGCCAGCAGCGATCTACCCGGGACTAGGAACACCGGGGAGCTGTTTTTT
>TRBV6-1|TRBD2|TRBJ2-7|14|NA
CASKGLGSYNEQYF
TGTGCCAGCAAGGGACTAGGTTCCTACAATGAGCAGTACTTC
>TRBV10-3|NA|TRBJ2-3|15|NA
CAISIAAGSTDTQYF
TGTGCCATCAGTATCGCGGCGGGGAGCACAGATACGCAGTATTTT